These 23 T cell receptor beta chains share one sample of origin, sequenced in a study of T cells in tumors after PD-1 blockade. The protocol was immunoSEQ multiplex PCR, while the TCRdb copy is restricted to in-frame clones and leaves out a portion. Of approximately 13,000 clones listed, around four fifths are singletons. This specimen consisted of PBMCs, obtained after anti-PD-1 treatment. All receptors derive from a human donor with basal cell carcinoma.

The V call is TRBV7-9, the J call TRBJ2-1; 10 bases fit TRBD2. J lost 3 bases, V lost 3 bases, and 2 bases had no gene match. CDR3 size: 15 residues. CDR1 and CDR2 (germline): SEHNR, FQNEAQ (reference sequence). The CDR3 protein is CASSFSSGGYNEQFF. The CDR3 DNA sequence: TGTGCCAGCAGCTTTTCTAGCGGGGGCTACAATGAGCAGTTCTTC.

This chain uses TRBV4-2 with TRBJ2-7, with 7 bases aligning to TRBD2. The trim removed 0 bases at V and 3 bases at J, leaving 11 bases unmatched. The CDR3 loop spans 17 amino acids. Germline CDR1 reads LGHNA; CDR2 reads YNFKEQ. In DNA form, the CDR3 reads TGTGCCAGCAGCCAAGATCCGAGCTATTCGGGAGGCTACGAGCAGTACTTC. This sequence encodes CASSQDPSYSGGYEQYF.

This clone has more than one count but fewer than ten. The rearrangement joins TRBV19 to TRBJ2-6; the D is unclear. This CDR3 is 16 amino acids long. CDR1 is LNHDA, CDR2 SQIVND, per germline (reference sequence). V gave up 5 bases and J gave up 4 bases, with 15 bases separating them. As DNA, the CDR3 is TGTGCCAGTAGTCTCCCCTGGGCGCAGGGGGCCAACGTCCTGACTTTC. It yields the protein CASSLPWAQGANVLTF.

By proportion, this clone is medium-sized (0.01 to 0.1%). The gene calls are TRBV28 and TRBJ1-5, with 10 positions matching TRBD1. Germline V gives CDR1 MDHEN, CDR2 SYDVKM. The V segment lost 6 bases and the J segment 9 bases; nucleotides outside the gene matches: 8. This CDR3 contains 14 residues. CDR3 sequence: CASSYGQGGRPQHF. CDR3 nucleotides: TGTGCCAGCAGCTACGGACAGGGGGGGAGGCCCCAGCATTTT.

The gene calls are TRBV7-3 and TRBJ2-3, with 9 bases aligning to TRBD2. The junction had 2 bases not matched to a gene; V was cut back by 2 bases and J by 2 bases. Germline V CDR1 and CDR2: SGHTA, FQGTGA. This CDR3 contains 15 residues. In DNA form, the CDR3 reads TGTGCCAGCAGCTTAGTAGCGGGGGCCACAGATACGCAGTATTTT. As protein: CASSLVAGATDTQYF.

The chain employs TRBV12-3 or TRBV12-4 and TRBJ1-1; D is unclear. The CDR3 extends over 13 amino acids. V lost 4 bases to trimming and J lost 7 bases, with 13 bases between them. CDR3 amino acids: CASSYDGQREAFF. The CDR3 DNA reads TGTGCCAGCAGTTACGACGGTCAGCGTGAAGCTTTCTTT.

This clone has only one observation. The CDR3 nucleotides are TGTGCCACCAGTGATTTGGACAGGCGCTATGGCTACACCTTC. It specifies CATSDLDRRYGYTF. The chain uses TRBV24-1 and TRBJ1-2; tentatively, D is TRBD1 (6 bases). V lost 0 bases, J lost 4 bases, and 8 bases lay in between. Germline V gene data show CDR1 as KGHDR and CDR2 as SFDVKD. The CDR3 extends over 14 amino acids.

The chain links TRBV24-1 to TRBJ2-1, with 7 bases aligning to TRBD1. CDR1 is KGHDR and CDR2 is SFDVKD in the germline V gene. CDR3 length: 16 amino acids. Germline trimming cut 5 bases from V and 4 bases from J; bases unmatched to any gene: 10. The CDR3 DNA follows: TGTGCCACCAGTGCCACCACAGGGGCCCGGTACAATGAGCAGTTCTTC. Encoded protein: CATSATTGARYNEQFF.

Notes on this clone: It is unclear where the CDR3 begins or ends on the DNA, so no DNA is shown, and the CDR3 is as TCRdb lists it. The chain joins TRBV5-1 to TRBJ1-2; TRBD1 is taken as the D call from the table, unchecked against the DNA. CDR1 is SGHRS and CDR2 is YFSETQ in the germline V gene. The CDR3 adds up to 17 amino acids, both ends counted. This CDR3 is CASSFGPGVQILYGYTF.

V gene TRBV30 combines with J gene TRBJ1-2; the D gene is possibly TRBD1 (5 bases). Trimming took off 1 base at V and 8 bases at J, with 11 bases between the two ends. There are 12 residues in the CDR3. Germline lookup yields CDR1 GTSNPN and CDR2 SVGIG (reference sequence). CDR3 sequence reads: CAWSAWGGGYTF. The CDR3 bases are TGTGCCTGGAGTGCTTGGGGGGGAGGCTACACCTTC.

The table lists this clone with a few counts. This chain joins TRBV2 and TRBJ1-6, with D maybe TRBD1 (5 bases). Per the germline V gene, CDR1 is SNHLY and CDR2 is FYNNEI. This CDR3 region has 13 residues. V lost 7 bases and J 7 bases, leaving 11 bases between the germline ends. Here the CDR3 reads CASKAGNNSPLHF. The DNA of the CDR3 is TGTGCCAGCAAGGCAGGGAACAATTCACCCCTCCACTTT.

For the CDR3, the DNA is TGTGCCAGTAGGGCCCGGCCCCTGGATAACACTGAAGCTTTCTTT. Encoded protein: CASRARPLDNTEAFF. The chain is built from TRBV19 and TRBJ1-1, with D uncertain. V was trimmed by 6 bases and J by 2 bases, leaving 16 bases between them. CDR3 length: 15 amino acids. Germline CDR1 and CDR2: LNHDA and SQIVND (reference sequence).

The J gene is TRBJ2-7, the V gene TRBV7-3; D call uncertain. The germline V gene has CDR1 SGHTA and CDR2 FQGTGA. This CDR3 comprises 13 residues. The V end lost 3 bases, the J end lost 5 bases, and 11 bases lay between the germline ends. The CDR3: CASSFGGYDEQYF. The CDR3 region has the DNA TGTGCCAGCAGCTTCGGTGGTTACGACGAGCAGTACTTC.

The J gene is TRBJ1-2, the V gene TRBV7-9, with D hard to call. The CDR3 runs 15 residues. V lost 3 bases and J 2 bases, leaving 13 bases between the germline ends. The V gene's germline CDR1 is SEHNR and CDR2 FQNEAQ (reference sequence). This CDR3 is CASSLKDGPNYGYTF. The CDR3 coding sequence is TGTGCCAGCAGCTTGAAAGACGGTCCCAACTATGGCTACACCTTC.

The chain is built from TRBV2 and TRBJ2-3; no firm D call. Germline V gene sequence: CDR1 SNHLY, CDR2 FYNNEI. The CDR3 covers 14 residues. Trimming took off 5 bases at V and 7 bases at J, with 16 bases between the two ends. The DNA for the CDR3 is TGTGCCAGCAGTTCAGCGACTCGCGCCAATACGCAGTATTTT. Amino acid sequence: CASSSATRANTQYF.

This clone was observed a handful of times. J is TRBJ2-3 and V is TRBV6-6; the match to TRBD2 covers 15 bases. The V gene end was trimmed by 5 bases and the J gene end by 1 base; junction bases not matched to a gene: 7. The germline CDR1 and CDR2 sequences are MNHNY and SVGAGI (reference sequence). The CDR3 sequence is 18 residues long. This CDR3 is CASSPGLAGGVGTDTQYF. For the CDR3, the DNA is TGTGCCAGCAGTCCGGGACTAGCGGGAGGCGTGGGCACAGATACGCAGTATTTT.

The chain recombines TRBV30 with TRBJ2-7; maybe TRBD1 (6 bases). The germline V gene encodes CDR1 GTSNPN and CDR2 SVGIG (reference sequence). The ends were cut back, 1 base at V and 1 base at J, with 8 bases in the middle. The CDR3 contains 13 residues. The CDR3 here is CAWSGDNSYEQYF. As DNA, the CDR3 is TGTGCCTGGAGTGGGGACAATTCCTACGAGCAGTACTTC. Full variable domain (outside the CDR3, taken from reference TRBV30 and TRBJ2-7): SQTIHQWPATLVQPVGSPLSLECTVEGTSNPNLYWYRQAAGRGLQLLFYSVGIGQISSEVPQNLSASRPQDRQFILSSKKLLLSDSGFYLCAWSGDNSYEQYFGPGTRLTVT.

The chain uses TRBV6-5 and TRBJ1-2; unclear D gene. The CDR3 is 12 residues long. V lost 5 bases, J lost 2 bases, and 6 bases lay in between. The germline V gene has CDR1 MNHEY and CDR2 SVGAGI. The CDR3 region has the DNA TGTGCCAGCAGTCCCAAGAACTATGGCTACACCTTC. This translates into CASSPKNYGYTF.

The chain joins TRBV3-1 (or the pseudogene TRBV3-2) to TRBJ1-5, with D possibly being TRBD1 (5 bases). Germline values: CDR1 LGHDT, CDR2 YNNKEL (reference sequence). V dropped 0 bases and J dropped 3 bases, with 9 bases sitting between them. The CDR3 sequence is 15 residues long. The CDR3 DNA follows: TGTGCCAGCAGCCAAGATCGGGGGAACAATCAGCCCCAGCATTTT. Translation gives CASSQDRGNNQPQHF.

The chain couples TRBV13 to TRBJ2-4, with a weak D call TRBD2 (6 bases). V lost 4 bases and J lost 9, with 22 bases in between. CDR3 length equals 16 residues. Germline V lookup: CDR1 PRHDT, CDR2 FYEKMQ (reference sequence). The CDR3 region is CASSSEPLAISGIQYF. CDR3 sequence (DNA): TGTGCCAGCAGCTCCGAACCCCTAGCGATCTCTGGCATTCAGTACTTC. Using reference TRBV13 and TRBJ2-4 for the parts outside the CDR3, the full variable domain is AAGVIQSPRHLIKEKRETATLKCYPIPRHDTVYWYQQGPGQDPQFLISFYEKMQSDKGSIPDRFSAQQFSDYHSELNMSSLELGDSALYFCASSSEPLAISGIQYFGAGTRLSVL.

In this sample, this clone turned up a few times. Written as DNA, the CDR3 is TGTGCCAGCTCTGACAGGGTCCAAGAGACCCAGTACTTC. Its protein is CASSDRVQETQYF. J is TRBJ2-5 and V is TRBV12-3 or TRBV12-4, with TRBD1 matching 7 bases. The CDR3 has 13 amino acids. The junction had 4 bases not matched to a gene; V was cut back by 8 bases and J by 1 base.

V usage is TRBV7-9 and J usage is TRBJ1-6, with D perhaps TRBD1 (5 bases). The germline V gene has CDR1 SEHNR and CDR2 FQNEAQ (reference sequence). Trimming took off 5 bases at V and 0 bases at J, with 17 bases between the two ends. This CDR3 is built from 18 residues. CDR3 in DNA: TGTGCCAGCAGCATAGGGACGCAGTCCAGCTCCTATAATTCACCCCTCCACTTT. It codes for CASSIGTQSSSYNSPLHF.

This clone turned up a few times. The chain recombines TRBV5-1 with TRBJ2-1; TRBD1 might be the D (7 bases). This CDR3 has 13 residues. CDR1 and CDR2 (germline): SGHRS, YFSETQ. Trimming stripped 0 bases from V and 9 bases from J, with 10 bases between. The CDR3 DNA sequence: TGCGCCAGCAGCTTGGGCAGGGGGGCTGAGCAGTTCTTC. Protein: CASSLGRGAEQFF.